The present T cell receptor beta chain was sequenced within a study of blood T cells in healthy people across ages. Together with a sample-barcoded 5' primer, a J-beta primer mix was included in a second PCR lasting about 6 to 11 cycles. TCRdb processed the 5' RACE reads anew with MiXCR; each CDR3 protein has one entry. In the table there are 760,000 or so distinct CDR3 sequences, 25% of which are singletons. For every donor, a draw yielded about 10 milliliters of peripheral blood. The CDR3 has 15 residues. From germline, CDR1 is MRHNA and CDR2 SNTAGT. The same specimen was also included in a second study, on T cells of mothers and their children.

This sequence was found in a boy aged 5-17 years in good health. The chain carries TRBV6-4 and TRBJ2-3; maybe TRBD1 (5 bases). The last part of the DNA fits TRBJ1-5 better; the J call may be wrong. The sequenced sample consisted of blood. CDR3 bases: TGTGCCAGCAGTGAGCGGGGGGGTAGCACAGATACGCAGCATTTT. Protein product: CASSERGGSTDTQHF.